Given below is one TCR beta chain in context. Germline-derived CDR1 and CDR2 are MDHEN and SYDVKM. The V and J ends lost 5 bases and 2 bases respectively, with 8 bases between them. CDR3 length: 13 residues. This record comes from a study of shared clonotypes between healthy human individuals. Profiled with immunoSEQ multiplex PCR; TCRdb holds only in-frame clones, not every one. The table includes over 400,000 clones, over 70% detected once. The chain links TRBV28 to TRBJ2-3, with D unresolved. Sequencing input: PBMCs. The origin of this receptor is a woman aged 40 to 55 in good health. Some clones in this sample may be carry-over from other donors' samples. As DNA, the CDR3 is TGTGCCAGCAGTACCTCGGACACAGATACGCAGTATTTT. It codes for CASSTSDTDTQYF.